The 17 T cell receptor beta chains presented below share a single source sample, sequenced in a study of PD-1 blockade in classical Hodgkin lymphoma. Noted time point: newly diagnosed, previously untreated cHL patient sample. Purification of CD4+ T cells from thawed PBMCs was performed via magnetic negative selection. Profiled with immunoSEQ multiplex PCR; TCRdb holds only in-frame clones, not every one. The sample shows approximately 27,000 clones, approximately 88% of them seen only once. Sequenced input: CD4+ T cells from blood. Receptors were obtained from a human donor with classical Hodgkin lymphoma.

The V and J genes are TRBV9 and TRBJ2-1; no reliable D call. Trimming shortened V by 2 bases and J by 5 bases, and 17 bases separated the two germline ends. The length of the CDR3 is 16 residues. Germline V lookup: CDR1 SGDLS, CDR2 YYNGEE. The chain's CDR3 is CASSVSAVGNHNEQFF. The CDR3 DNA is TGTGCCAGCAGCGTTTCGGCGGTAGGGAACCACAATGAGCAGTTCTTC.

This rearrangement joins TRBV2 to TRBJ2-3, with 10 bases identical to TRBD2. The CDR3 is 17 residues long. Per germline, CDR1 SNHLY and CDR2 FYNNEI. V was pared by 7 bases and J by 4 bases, with 14 bases of the junction left unmatched. The CDR3 nucleotides are TGTGCCAGCATTCACCCGAAAAAGCGGGAGGGCCCAGATACGCAGTATTTT. Its protein product is CASIHPKKREGPDTQYF.

This chain links TRBV29-1 with TRBJ2-7; 12 nucleotides line up with TRBD1. Germline V gene lookup returns CDR1 SQVTM and CDR2 ANQGSEA. The V segment lost 1 base and the J segment 9 bases; nucleotides outside the gene matches: 7. This CDR3 is built from 14 residues. CDR3 sequence (DNA): TGCAGCGTTGAAGCCCGGGACAGGGGGCGCGCGCAGTACTTC. The encoded protein is CSVEARDRGRAQYF.

The chain uses TRBV7-2 and TRBJ2-7, with a possible D match to TRBD2 (5 bases). CDR1 is SGHTA and CDR2 is FQGNSA in the germline V gene. The CDR3 runs 15 residues. The V and J ends lost 1 base and 0 bases respectively, with 10 bases between them. The CDR3 protein is CASSLVMGSSYEQYF. Written as DNA, the CDR3 is TGTGCCAGCAGCTTAGTGATGGGGAGCTCCTACGAGCAGTACTTC.

The rearrangement joins TRBV7-8 to TRBJ2-7; D remains unclear. CDR3 size: 14 residues. V was shortened by 5 bases and J by 3 bases, with 14 bases between the two germline ends. CDR1 is SGHVS, CDR2 FQNEAQ, per germline. As DNA, the CDR3 is TGTGCCAGCAGCCCCAAGGCGGTGAACTACGAGCAGTACTTC. The encoded protein is CASSPKAVNYEQYF.

This chain links TRBV7-2 with TRBJ2-7; D not certain. The CDR3 is made up of 14 amino acids. V lost 1 base and J lost 2, with 9 bases in between. The germline gives CDR1 SGHTA, CDR2 FQGNSA. The chain's CDR3 is CASSLVASTYEQYF. The DNA of the CDR3 is TGTGCCAGCAGCTTAGTCGCTAGTACCTACGAGCAGTACTTC.

In this sample, this clone turned up once. The chain has TRBV5-1 and TRBJ2-1; TRBD2 matches 8 bases. The germline CDR1 and CDR2 sequences are SGHRS and YFSETQ. The ends lost 3 bases at V and 6 bases at J; junction bases unmatched: 5. The CDR3 is made up of 14 amino acids. CDR3 amino acids: CASSYSGSGNEQFF. DNA for the CDR3: TGCGCCAGCAGCTACAGCGGGAGCGGCAATGAGCAGTTCTTC.

V and J are TRBV19 and TRBJ2-5; 9 positions agree with TRBD2. The junction had 9 bases not matched to a gene; V was cut back by 2 bases and J by 5 bases. The germline V gene encodes CDR1 LNHDA and CDR2 SQIVND (reference sequence). The CDR3 runs 16 residues. In nucleotides, the CDR3 is TGTGCCAGTAGTATACAGAGTAGCGGGAGTGGGGAGACCCAGTACTTC. This codes for CASSIQSSGSGETQYF. Full variable domain (outside the CDR3, taken from reference TRBV19 and TRBJ2-5): DGGITQSPKYLFRKEGQNVTLSCEQNLNHDAMYWYRQDPGQGLRLIYYSQIVNDFQKGDIAEGYSVSREKKESFPLTVTSAQKNPTAFYLCASSIQSSGSGETQYFGPGTRLLVL.

In nucleotides, the CDR3 is TGTGCCAGCAGTGTTCACGGGGGCGAAAATGAAAAACTGTTTTTT. Encoded protein: CASSVHGGENEKLFF. V usage is TRBV2 and J usage is TRBJ1-4; D possibly corresponds to TRBD1 (6 bases). The CDR3 has 15 amino acids. CDR1 SNHLY and CDR2 FYNNEI come from the germline V gene. Trimming removed 4 bases from V and 5 bases from J, with 14 bases in between. The full variable domain, with the rest looked up from reference TRBV2 and TRBJ1-4, is EPEVTQTPSHQVTQMGQEVILRCVPISNHLYFYWYRQILGQKVEFLVSFYNNEISEKSEIFDDQFSVERPDGSNFTLKIRSTKLEDSAMYFCASSVHGGENEKLFFGSGTQLSVL.

This chain joins TRBV19 and TRBJ1-5, with 7 bases that match TRBD1. Germline CDR1 reads LNHDA; CDR2 reads SQIVND (reference sequence). V lost 6 bases and J lost 6; bases outside the gene matches: 11. The CDR3 spans 15 residues. This CDR3 is CASSRDREGSQPQHF. The CDR3 DNA follows: TGTGCCAGTAGCCGCGACAGGGAAGGTTCTCAGCCCCAGCATTTT.

Written as DNA, the CDR3 is TGTGCCAGTAGTATACAGTTTGGCGAGCAGTACTTC. The encoded protein is CASSIQFGEQYF. The J gene is TRBJ2-7, the V gene TRBV19; D gene unclear. V was cut by 2 bases and J by 6 bases, with 8 bases left in between. CDR3 length: 12 amino acids. Germline-derived CDR1 and CDR2 are LNHDA and SQIVND (reference sequence).

V usage is TRBV19 and J usage is TRBJ1-5; D is perhaps TRBD1 (6 bases). The CDR3 totals 15 residues. V lost 5 bases to trimming and J lost 2 bases, with 13 bases between them. CDR1 is LNHDA and CDR2 is SQIVND in the germline V gene (reference sequence). The CDR3 region has the DNA TGTGCCAGTAGTGGTTGGACAGAGGGCAATCAGCCCCAGCATTTT. Protein: CASSGWTEGNQPQHF.

The J gene is TRBJ2-1, the V gene TRBV19; tentative D call: TRBD2 (5 bases). The CDR3 consists of 14 residues. Germline V gives CDR1 LNHDA, CDR2 SQIVND (reference sequence). Deletions cut 6 bases from V and 5 bases from J, with 14 bases between. DNA for the CDR3: TGTGCCAGTAGCCGTTACGGGGTCGACAATGAGCAGTTCTTC. Translated, it gives CASSRYGVDNEQFF.

V usage is TRBV6-6 and J usage is TRBJ1-2; D not resolved. V lost 7 bases to trimming and J lost 3 bases, with 15 bases between them. The CDR3 loop spans 14 amino acids. The germline CDR1 and CDR2 sequences are MNHNY and SVGAGI (reference sequence). The CDR3: CASNDPGGYYGYTF. The CDR3 bases are TGTGCCAGCAATGACCCAGGCGGGTACTATGGCTACACCTTC.

This rearrangement joins TRBV6-1 to TRBJ2-4; 13 bases line up with TRBD2. V dropped 1 base and J dropped 1; count of bases not matched to a gene: 7. The CDR3 extends over 19 amino acids. CDR1 is MNHNS and CDR2 is SASEGT in the germline V gene. CDR3 sequence: CASSEGRGLAGFAKNIQYF. CDR3 bases: TGTGCCAGCAGTGAAGGTCGGGGACTAGCGGGGTTTGCCAAAAACATTCAGTACTTC.

This chain connects TRBV27 to TRBJ2-7, with TRBD2 matching 9 bases. Germline trimming cut 2 bases from V and 0 bases from J; bases unmatched to any gene: 8. This CDR3 is 17 amino acids long. Germline V gives CDR1 MNHEY, CDR2 SMNVEV (reference sequence). CDR3 sequence: CASSLAPRSGSSYEQYF. In nucleotides, the CDR3 is TGTGCCAGCAGTTTAGCCCCCCGTAGCGGGAGCTCCTACGAGCAGTACTTC.

V is TRBV9 and J is TRBJ1-1; tentatively, D is TRBD1 (5 bases). The V end was cut by 4 bases, the J end by 0 bases, with 10 bases between. CDR3 size: 14 residues. The germline V gene has CDR1 SGDLS and CDR2 YYNGEE. CDR3 DNA: TGTGCCAGCAGCACGGGACTTATGAACACTGAAGCTTTCTTT. Translated, it gives CASSTGLMNTEAFF.